The 21 T cell receptor beta chains presented below share a single source sample, sequenced in a study of T cell responses to AZD1222 COVID-19 vaccine. Generated by immunoSEQ multiplex PCR, the TCRdb table keeps only in-frame clones and is missing some. The sample has roughly 160,000 clones, about 88% seen once. The material sequenced was peripheral blood, taken on day 0 of AZD1222 vaccination. The receptors shown here come from an adult in good health.

The chain carries TRBV9 and TRBJ2-3; maybe TRBD1 (5 bases). The V end was cut by 3 bases, the J end by 0 bases, with 8 bases between. CDR1 SGDLS and CDR2 YYNGEE come from the germline V gene. CDR3 length: 14 amino acids. The CDR3 bases are TGTGCCAGCAGCGCCGGACAAAGCACAGATACGCAGTATTTT. It encodes CASSAGQSTDTQYF.

Points on this clone: Relative to the germline gene, one junction end is altered; a read error may explain this. The chain joins TRBV7-3 to TRBJ2-2; possible D gene TRBD1, 5 bases. The CDR3 extends over 18 amino acids. Germline assignment: CDR1 SGHTA and CDR2 FQGTGA. The CDR3 reads CASSITSGQASNTGELFF. The CDR3 region has the DNA TGTGCCAGCAGCATAACCTCCGGACAAGCTTCGAACACCGGGGAGCTGTTTTTT.

The chain is built from TRBV3-1 (or the pseudogene TRBV3-2) and TRBJ1-5; D remains unclear. Trimming took off 0 bases at V and 3 bases at J, with 12 bases between the two ends. This CDR3 contains 16 residues. Germline CDR1 LGHDT, CDR2 YNNKEL (reference sequence). The CDR3 region is CASSQDEPPFNQPQHF. The CDR3 region has the DNA TGTGCCAGCAGCCAAGATGAACCGCCCTTCAATCAGCCCCAGCATTTT.

The chain couples TRBV3-1 (or the pseudogene TRBV3-2) to TRBJ1-3; D not certain. V lost 4 bases and J 0 bases, leaving 19 bases between the germline ends. Germline CDR1 and CDR2: LGHDT and YNNKEL (reference sequence). This CDR3 is built from 18 residues. The CDR3: CASSPDLFETRSGNTIYF. The CDR3 DNA follows: TGTGCCAGCAGCCCTGACCTGTTTGAGACTCGCTCTGGAAACACCATATATTTT.

The chain combines TRBV6-6 with TRBJ1-1; no clear D. The CDR3 runs 15 residues. CDR1 is MNHNY, CDR2 SVGAGI, per germline (reference sequence). V gave up 5 bases and J gave up 1 base, with 14 bases separating them. The CDR3 protein is CASSHRTQRNTEAFF. CDR3 DNA: TGTGCCAGCAGTCACCGGACCCAGAGGAACACTGAAGCTTTCTTT.

V and J are TRBV4-1 and TRBJ1-1; no reliable D call. This CDR3 has 14 amino acids. Between the trimmed V and J ends, which lost 1 base and 7 bases, there was a span of 13 bases. The germline CDR1 and CDR2 sequences are MGHRA and YSYEKL. CDR3 DNA: TGCGCCAGCAGCCAAGGGTTTTTTGTTGGTGAAGCTTTCTTT. Translated: CASSQGFFVGEAFF.

The rearrangement uses TRBV9 and TRBJ1-2; D remains unclear. Trimming took 4 bases from V and 8 from J, leaving 12 bases between them. Looked up from germline, CDR1 is SGDLS and CDR2 is YYNGEE. The CDR3 is 12 residues long. CDR3 coding DNA: TGTGCCAGCAGCCCCGGGAGAAGGGGCTACACCTTC. Protein sequence: CASSPGRRGYTF.

The chain carries TRBV13 and TRBJ1-4; D is ambiguous. This CDR3 is built from 15 residues. Trimming took 5 bases from V and 3 from J, leaving 13 bases between them. Germline V gene sequence: CDR1 PRHDT, CDR2 FYEKMQ (reference sequence). CDR3: CASSPSRAANEKLFF. DNA for the CDR3: TGTGCCAGCAGCCCATCCCGGGCGGCTAATGAAAAACTGTTTTTT.

The rearrangement links TRBV24-1 to TRBJ2-1; D is possibly TRBD1 (7 bases). Trimming removed 1 base at V and 9 bases at J, with 18 bases between. The CDR3 length is 16 residues. CDR1 KGHDR and CDR2 SFDVKD come from the germline V gene. As DNA, the CDR3 is TGTGCCACCAGTGATTTATCGTCAGGGGGGTATGCTGAGCAGTTCTTC. Translation gives CATSDLSSGGYAEQFF.

The sample holds one count of this clone. V and J are TRBV11-2 and TRBJ2-3; D not resolved. The CDR3 consists of 12 residues. Trimming removed 1 base at V and 7 bases at J, with 6 bases between. Germline lookup yields CDR1 SGHAT and CDR2 FQNNGV. The CDR3: CASSLGSNTQYF. Here the CDR3 DNA reads TGTGCCAGCAGCTTAGGTTCTAATACGCAGTATTTT.

The chain links TRBV7-3 to TRBJ2-1, with D perhaps TRBD2 (6 bases). Germline V gene lookup returns CDR1 SGHTA and CDR2 FQGTGA. The CDR3 extends over 15 amino acids. The germline V and J ends were trimmed by 5 bases and 2 bases, with 13 bases remaining between them. The CDR3 DNA sequence: TGTGCCAGCAGCCACGGGAGCGGGCCCTACAATGAGCAGTTCTTC. As protein: CASSHGSGPYNEQFF.

The chain carries TRBV29-1 and TRBJ1-5; no clear D. V dropped 4 bases and J dropped 4 bases, with 11 bases sitting between them. From germline, CDR1 is SQVTM and CDR2 ANQGSEA. The CDR3 runs 13 residues. The CDR3 spells CSVGVGMNQPQHF. The CDR3 DNA is TGCAGCGTTGGTGTAGGAATGAATCAGCCCCAGCATTTT.

The chain uses TRBV5-4 and TRBJ2-7; 7 positions match TRBD1. CDR1 and CDR2 from the germline V gene are SGHNT and YYREEE (reference sequence). The CDR3 is made up of 16 amino acids. After removal of 3 bases from V and 3 bases from J, the junction contained 12 bases not matched to a gene. As DNA, the CDR3 is TGTGCCAGCAGCTCAAAACAGGGGCCCCGAATCTACGAGCAGTACTTC. It codes for CASSSKQGPRIYEQYF.

This rearrangement joins TRBV7-9 to TRBJ1-6; TRBD1 matches at 8 bases. V gave up 3 bases and J gave up 7 bases; unmatched junction bases: 8. Germline loops: CDR1 SEHNR, CDR2 FQNEAQ (reference sequence). The CDR3 totals 16 residues. The CDR3 nucleotides are TGTGCCAGCAGCTTGGGGACAGGTGAAAAAAATTCACCCCTCCACTTT. Its translation is CASSLGTGEKNSPLHF.

The chain uses TRBV10-3 and TRBJ1-2; D is uncertain. Per germline, CDR1 ENHRY and CDR2 SYGVKD. V lost 6 bases and J 1 base, leaving 12 bases between the germline ends. The CDR3 runs to 14 residues. The CDR3 sequence: CAISRLFDNYGYTF. The DNA for the CDR3 is TGTGCCATCAGCCGACTTTTTGATAACTATGGCTACACCTTC.

This sequence joins TRBV2 and TRBJ1-5; D is unclear. Germline V gene lookup returns CDR1 SNHLY and CDR2 FYNNEI. There are 14 residues in the CDR3. V was trimmed by 3 bases and J by 3 bases, leaving 9 bases between them. CDR3 loop: CASSDAQFNQPQHF. The CDR3 region has the DNA TGTGCCAGCAGTGACGCGCAGTTCAATCAGCCCCAGCATTTT.

This clone was seen only once. The chain uses TRBV6-1 and TRBJ2-1; 8 positions agree with TRBD2. The CDR3 is 16 residues long. The J segment lost 1 base and the V segment lost 0 bases, leaving 2 bases of the junction unmatched. Germline V CDR1 and CDR2: MNHNS, SASEGT. CDR3 residues: CASSEAAGVSYNEQFF. CDR3 nucleotides: TGTGCCAGCAGTGAAGCAGCGGGGGTGTCCTACAATGAGCAGTTCTTC.

This chain connects TRBV2 to TRBJ1-6; D is uncertain. The CDR3 has 13 residues. The germline V gene has CDR1 SNHLY and CDR2 FYNNEI. The V end lost 9 bases, the J end lost 7 bases, and 13 bases lay between the germline ends. CDR3 region: CASTGRENSPLHF. CDR3 coding DNA: TGTGCCAGTACCGGTCGGGAAAATTCACCCCTCCACTTT.

This clone was observed a handful of times. The chain employs TRBV29-1 and TRBJ1-5; D is possibly TRBD1 (5 bases). With 5 bases removed from V and 6 bases from J, the gap between germline ends came to 14 bases. CDR1 is SQVTM and CDR2 is ANQGSEA in the germline V gene. CDR3 size: 13 residues. The CDR3 spells CSVQGRDGQPQHF. The DNA for the CDR3 is TGCAGCGTTCAGGGTCGGGACGGTCAGCCCCAGCATTTT.

This clone is a singleton in its sample. The V gene is TRBV4-3, the J gene TRBJ1-5; no clear D gene. The CDR3 spans 17 residues. Trimming took off 4 bases at V and 2 bases at J, with 18 bases between the two ends. The germline V gene encodes CDR1 LGHNA and CDR2 YSLEER. The CDR3 here is CASSLAILWTGNQPQHF. DNA of the CDR3: TGCGCCAGCAGCCTTGCGATCCTCTGGACCGGCAATCAGCCCCAGCATTTT.

V is TRBV5-3 and J is TRBJ1-5, with 7 bases that match TRBD1. TRBV5-3 is treated as an ORF (open reading frame) with a function not yet certain. J was trimmed by 5 bases and V by 4 bases; bases with no gene match: 9. CDR3 length: 15 amino acids. The CDR3 here is CARSRNRGGDQPQHF. CDR3 bases: TGTGCCAGAAGCAGAAACAGGGGAGGGGATCAGCCCCAGCATTTT.